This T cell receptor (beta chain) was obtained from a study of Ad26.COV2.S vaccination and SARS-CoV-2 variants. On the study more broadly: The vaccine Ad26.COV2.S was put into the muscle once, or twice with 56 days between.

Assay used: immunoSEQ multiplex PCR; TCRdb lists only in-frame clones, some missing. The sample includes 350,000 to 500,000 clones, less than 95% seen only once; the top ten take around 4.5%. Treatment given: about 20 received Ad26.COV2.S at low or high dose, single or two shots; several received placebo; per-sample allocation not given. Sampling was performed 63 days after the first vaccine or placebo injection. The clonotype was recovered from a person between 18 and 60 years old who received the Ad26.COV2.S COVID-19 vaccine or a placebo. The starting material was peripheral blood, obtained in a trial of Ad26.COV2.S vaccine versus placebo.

CDR3 amino acids: CASSLWDTYNEQFF. As DNA, the CDR3 is TGTGCCAGCAGCTTGTGGGACACCTACAATGAGCAGTTCTTC. The chain joins TRBV13 to TRBJ2-1; D might be TRBD1 (6 bases). Looked up from germline, CDR1 is PRHDT and CDR2 is FYEKMQ (reference sequence). The CDR3 runs to 14 residues. Trimming took 3 bases from V and 2 from J, leaving 8 bases between them.